This TCR beta chain comes out of a study of Graves' ophthalmopathy and Graves' hyperthyroidism. Study observations and caveats: For predicting ophthalmopathy progression, the model had about 64% sensitivity and roughly 76% specificity.

CDR3 regions of TCR beta were amplified from RNA transcripts. HTBI-primed first-round RT-PCR preceded second-round multiplex PCR. MiXCR, run by TCRdb on the multiplex PCR reads, gives a single entry per CDR3 protein. Of about 240,000 distinct CDR3 sequences listed, about 46% are singletons. This CDR3 region has 14 residues. Germline-derived CDR1 and CDR2 are SGHTS and YDEGEE. V gave up 5 bases and J gave up 1 base, with 12 bases separating them. Ophthalmopathy in the donors was of moderate-to-severe activity, with CAS ≥3, NOSPECS ≥4 and duration under 3 months. Thyroid ultrasound, orbital computed tomography, TRAb, serum thyroxine and clinical symptoms formed the basis of diagnosis. In the case of this clonotype: Its antigen is as yet unknown.

The origin of this receptor is an adult man with Graves' ophthalmopathy. Sequenced material: peripheral blood. The chain carries TRBV5-8 and TRBJ1-2; tentative D call: TRBD1 (5 bases). The CDR3 bases are TGTGCCAGCAGTTTCGACAGAGTTAACTATGGCTACACCTTC. The encoded protein is CASSFDRVNYGYTF. The full variable domain, completed using reference TRBV5-8 and TRBJ1-2, is EAGVTQSPTHLIKTRGQQATLRCSPISGHTSVYWYQQALGLGLQFLLWYDEGEERNRGNFPPRFSGRQFPNYSSELNVNALELEDSALYLCASSFDRVNYGYTFGSGTRLTVV.